This T cell receptor beta chain was found in a study of blood T cell repertoires in COVID-19. About the research overall: In each case, the material was cDNA or gDNA derived from T cells, B-cell-depleted T cells, or PBMCs.

The method was immunoSEQ multiplex PCR; TCRdb's version includes in-frame clones alone and lacks a portion of them. The sample shows about 290,000 clones, around four fifths of them seen only once. V gave up 5 bases and J gave up 2 bases, with 10 bases separating them. Looked up from germline, CDR1 is SEHNR and CDR2 is FQNEAQ (reference sequence). This CDR3 spans 13 amino acids. This clonotype was sampled from a woman aged 50 to 60 with active or convalescent COVID-19. The rearrangement joins TRBV7-9 to TRBJ2-7; D is uncertain. The sequenced sample consisted of peripheral blood. The CDR3 here is CASSPSRAYEQYF. Here the CDR3 DNA reads TGTGCCAGCAGCCCCTCGAGAGCCTACGAGCAGTACTTC.